This T cell receptor (beta chain) was obtained from a study of T cells after yellow fever vaccination. MiXCR, applied by TCRdb to the 5' RACE reads, yields one record per CDR3 protein. The table shows about 550,000 distinct CDR3 sequences, with about 19% occurring only once. Germline lookup yields CDR1 SGHVS and CDR2 FNYEAQ. This CDR3 has 14 amino acids. Between the trimmed V and J ends, which lost 2 bases and 4 bases, there was a span of 11 bases. This clonotype was found once. This sequence originates from a man aged 30-40 years who received the YFV17D yellow fever vaccine. This specimen was PBMCs, taken 15 days after the yellow fever booster vaccination. The rearrangement joins TRBV7-6 to TRBJ2-5; unclear D gene. The CDR3 region is CASSLSPFAETQYF. CDR3 bases: TGTGCCAGCAGCTTAAGTCCTTTCGCAGAGACCCAGTACTTC.